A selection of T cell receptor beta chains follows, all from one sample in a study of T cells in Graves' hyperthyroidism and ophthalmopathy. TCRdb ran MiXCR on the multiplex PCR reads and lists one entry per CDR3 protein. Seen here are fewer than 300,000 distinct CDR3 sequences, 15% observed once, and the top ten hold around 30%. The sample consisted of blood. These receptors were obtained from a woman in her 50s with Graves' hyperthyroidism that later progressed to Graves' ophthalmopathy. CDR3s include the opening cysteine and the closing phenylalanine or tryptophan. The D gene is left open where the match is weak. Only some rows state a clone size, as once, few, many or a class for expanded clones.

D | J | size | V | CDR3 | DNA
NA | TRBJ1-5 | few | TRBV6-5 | CASSSPNQPQHF | TGTGCCAGCAGTTCCCCCAATCAGCCCCAGCATTTT
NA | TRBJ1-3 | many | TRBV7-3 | CASSLTPSSGNTIYF | TGTGCCAGCAGCTTAACGCCGAGCTCTGGAAACACCATATATTTT
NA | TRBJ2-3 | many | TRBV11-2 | CASSPQPSTDTQYF | TGTGCCAGCAGCCCCCAACCTTCCACAGATACGCAGTATTTT
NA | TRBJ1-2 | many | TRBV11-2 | CASSVGAYGYTF | TGTGCCAGCAGTGTAGGGGCCTATGGCTACACCTTC
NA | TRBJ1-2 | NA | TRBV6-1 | CASAGGGYGYTF | TGTGCCAGCGCCGGGGGAGGCTATGGCTACACCTTC
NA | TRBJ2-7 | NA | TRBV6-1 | CASRRDTFYEQYF | TGTGCCAGCAGACGGGACACCTTCTACGAGCAGTACTTC
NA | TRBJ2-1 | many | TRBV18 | CASSPLGGVVEQFF | TGTGCCAGCTCACCCTTGGGGGGAGTCGTTGAGCAGTTCTTC
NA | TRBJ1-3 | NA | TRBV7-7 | CASSSEGGSTIYF | TGTGCTAGCAGCTCCGAGGGGGGATCCACCATATATTTT
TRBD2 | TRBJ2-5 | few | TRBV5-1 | CASSPRLAVQETQYF | TGCGCCAGCAGCCCCCGACTAGCGGTTCAAGAGACCCAGTACTTC
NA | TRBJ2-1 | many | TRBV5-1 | CASSLTTSSYNEQFF | TGCGCCAGCAGCTTAACGACGAGCTCCTACAATGAGCAGTTCTTC
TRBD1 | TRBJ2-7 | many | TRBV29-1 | CSVLRDRSSYEQYF | TGCAGCGTACTCCGGGACAGGAGTTCCTACGAGCAGTACTTC
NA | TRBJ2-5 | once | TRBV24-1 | CATSDFGQGETQYF | TGTGCCACCAGTGATTTCGGGCAGGGCGAGACCCAGTACTTC
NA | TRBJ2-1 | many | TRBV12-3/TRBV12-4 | CASSFGDTTYNEQFF | TGTGCCAGCAGTTTTGGGGACACCACCTACAATGAGCAGTTCTTC
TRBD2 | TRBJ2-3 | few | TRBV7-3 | CASSWTSGSADTQYF | TGTGCCAGCAGCTGGACTAGCGGGAGCGCAGATACGCAGTATTTT
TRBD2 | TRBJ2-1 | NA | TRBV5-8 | CASNQAGGYNEQFF | TGTGCCAGCAATCAAGCGGGAGGGTACAATGAGCAGTTCTTC
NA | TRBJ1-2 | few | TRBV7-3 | CASSLYSNYGYTF | TGTGCCAGCAGCTTATACAGCAACTATGGCTACACCTTC
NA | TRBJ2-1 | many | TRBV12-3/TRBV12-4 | CASSFHNNEQFF | TGTGCCAGCAGTTTCCACAACAATGAGCAGTTCTTC
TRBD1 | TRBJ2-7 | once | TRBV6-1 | CATLRDRAAYEQYF | TGTGCCACCCTCCGGGACAGGGCAGCCTACGAGCAGTACTTC
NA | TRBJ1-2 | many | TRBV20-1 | CSANPRAGGYTF | TGCAGTGCCAACCCGCGAGCAGGTGGCTACACCTTC
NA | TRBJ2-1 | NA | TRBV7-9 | CASSLSPGSSYNEQFF | TGTGCCAGCAGCTTAAGTCCAGGGAGCTCCTACAATGAGCAGTTCTTC
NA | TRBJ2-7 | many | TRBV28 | CASRGGQDTYEQYF | TGTGCCAGCCGGGGAGGACAGGACACCTACGAGCAGTACTTC
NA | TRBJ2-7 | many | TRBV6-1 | CASSSDTLGEQYF | TGTGCCAGCAGCTCGGACACTTTGGGCGAGCAGTACTTC
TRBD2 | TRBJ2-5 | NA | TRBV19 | CASSLGLTSGQETQYF | TGTGCCAGTAGTCTCGGGTTGACTAGCGGCCAGGAGACCCAGTACTTC
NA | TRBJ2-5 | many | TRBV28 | CASSRLGGGETQYF | TGTGCCAGCAGCCGACTAGGAGGGGGAGAGACCCAGTACTTC
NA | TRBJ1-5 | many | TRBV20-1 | CSARATGPNQPQHF | TGCAGTGCTAGAGCAACCGGACCCAATCAGCCCCAGCATTTT
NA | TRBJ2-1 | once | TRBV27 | CASPGIPQFF | TGTGCCAGCCCCGGGATCCCACAGTTCTTC
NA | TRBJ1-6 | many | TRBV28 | CASSRGALHF | TGTGCCAGCAGCCGAGGAGCTCTCCACTTT
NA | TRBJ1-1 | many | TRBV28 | CASSLVANTEAFF | TGCGCCAGCAGCTTGGTGGCGAACACTGAAGCTTTCTTT
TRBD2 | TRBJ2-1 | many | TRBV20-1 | CSAGTSGRNEQFF | TGCAGTGCAGGGACTAGCGGGAGGAATGAGCAGTTCTTC
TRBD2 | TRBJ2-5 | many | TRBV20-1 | CSALVAGGPPETQYF | TGCAGTGCTTTAGTAGCGGGAGGCCCGCCGGAGACCCAGTACTTC
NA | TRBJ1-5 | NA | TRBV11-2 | CASSLGNQPQQF | TGTGCCAGCAGCTTAGGGAATCAGCCCCAGCAATTT
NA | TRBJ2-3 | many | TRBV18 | CASSQRQADTQYF | TGTGCCAGCTCACAAAGGCAAGCAGATACGCAGTATTTT
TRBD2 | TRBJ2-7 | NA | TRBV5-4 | CASSLYLRGLAGNEQYF | TGTGCCAGCAGCTTGTACTTGAGAGGACTAGCGGGAAACGAGCAGTACTTC
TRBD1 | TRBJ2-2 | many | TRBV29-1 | CSVVQGQGTRGELFF | TGCAGCGTTGTACAGGGACAGGGGACCCGCGGGGAGCTGTTTTTT
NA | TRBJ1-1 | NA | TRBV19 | CASSISGPDTEAFF | TGTGCCAGTAGTATCTCCGGACCCGACACTGAAGCTTTCTTT
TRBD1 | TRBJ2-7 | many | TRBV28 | CASSAGGSYEQYF | TGTGCCAGCTCCGCAGGGGGCTCCTACGAGCAGTACTTC
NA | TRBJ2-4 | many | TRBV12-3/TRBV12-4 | CASSVPGARSIQYF | TGTGCCAGCAGTGTCCCCGGGGCGAGAAGCATTCAGTACTTC
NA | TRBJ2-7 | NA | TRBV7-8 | CASTLGDITSYEQYF | TGTGCCAGCACCTTGGGGGACATTACCTCCTACGAGCAGTACTTC
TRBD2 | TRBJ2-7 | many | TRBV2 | CASSDRTSGGEQYF | TGTGCCAGCAGTGATCGGACTAGCGGGGGAGAGCAGTACTTC
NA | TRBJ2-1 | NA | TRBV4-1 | CASSQDMRGTARDEQFF | TGCGCCAGCAGCCAAGATATGCGGGGCACAGCGCGGGATGAGCAGTTCTTC